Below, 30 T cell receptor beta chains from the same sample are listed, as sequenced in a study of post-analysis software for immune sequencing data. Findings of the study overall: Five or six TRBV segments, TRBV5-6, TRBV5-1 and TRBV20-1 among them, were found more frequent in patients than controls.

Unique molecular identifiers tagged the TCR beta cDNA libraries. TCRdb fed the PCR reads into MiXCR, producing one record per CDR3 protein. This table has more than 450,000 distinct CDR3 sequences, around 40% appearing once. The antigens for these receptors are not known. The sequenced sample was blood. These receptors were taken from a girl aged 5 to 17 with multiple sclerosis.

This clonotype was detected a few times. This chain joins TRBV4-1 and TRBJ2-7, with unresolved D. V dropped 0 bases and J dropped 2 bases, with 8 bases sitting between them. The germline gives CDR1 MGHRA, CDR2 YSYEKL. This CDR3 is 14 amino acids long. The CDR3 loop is CASSQDDVTYEQYF. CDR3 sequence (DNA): TGCGCCAGCAGCCAAGACGATGTTACCTACGAGCAGTACTTC.

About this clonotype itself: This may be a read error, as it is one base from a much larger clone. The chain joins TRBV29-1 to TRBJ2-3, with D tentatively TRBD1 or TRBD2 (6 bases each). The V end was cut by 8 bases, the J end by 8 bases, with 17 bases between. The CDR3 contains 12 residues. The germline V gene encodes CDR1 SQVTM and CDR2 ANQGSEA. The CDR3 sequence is CSSEGGEGTQYF. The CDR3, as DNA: TGCAGCTCCGAGGGGGGAGAAGGTACGCAGTATTTT.

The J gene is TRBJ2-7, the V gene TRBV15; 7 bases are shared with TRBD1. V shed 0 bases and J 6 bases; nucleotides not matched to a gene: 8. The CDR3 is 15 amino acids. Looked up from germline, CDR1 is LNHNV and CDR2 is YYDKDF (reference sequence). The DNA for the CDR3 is TGTGCCACCAGCAGAGATCCTGGACAGGCCATCGAGCAGTACTTC. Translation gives CATSRDPGQAIEQYF.

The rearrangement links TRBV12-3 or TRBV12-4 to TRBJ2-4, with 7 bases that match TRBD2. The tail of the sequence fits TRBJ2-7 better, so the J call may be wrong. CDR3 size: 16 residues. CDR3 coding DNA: TGTGCCAGCAGCCCCTATGGGGGGAGGGCCCCTTACGAGCAGTACTTC. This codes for CASSPYGGRAPYEQYF.

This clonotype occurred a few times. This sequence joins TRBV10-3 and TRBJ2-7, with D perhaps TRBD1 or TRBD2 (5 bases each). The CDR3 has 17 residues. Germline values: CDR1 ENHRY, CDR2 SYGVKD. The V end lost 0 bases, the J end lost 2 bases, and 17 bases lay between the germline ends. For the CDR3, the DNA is TGTGCCATCAGTGAGTCGATCGGGACCACGAATACCTACGAGCAGTACTTC. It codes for CAISESIGTTNTYEQYF.

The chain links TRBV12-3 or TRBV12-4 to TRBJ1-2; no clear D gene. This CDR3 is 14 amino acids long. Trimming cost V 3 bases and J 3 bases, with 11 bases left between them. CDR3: CASSLNGIDYGYTF. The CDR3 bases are TGTGCCAGCAGTTTGAACGGGATTGACTATGGCTACACCTTC.

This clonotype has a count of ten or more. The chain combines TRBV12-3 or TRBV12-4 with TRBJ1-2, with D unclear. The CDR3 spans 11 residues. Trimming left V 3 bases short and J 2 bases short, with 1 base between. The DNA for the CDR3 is TGTGCCAGCAGTTTCAACTATGGCTACACCTTC. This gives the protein CASSFNYGYTF.

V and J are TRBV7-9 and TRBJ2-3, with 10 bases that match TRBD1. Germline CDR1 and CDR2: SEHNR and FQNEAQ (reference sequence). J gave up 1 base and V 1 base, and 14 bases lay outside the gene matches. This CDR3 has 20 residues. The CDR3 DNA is TGTGCCAGCAGCTTAGTTACTGGGACAGGGGCATTTTTCCGCACAGATACGCAGTATTTT. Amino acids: CASSLVTGTGAFFRTDTQYF.

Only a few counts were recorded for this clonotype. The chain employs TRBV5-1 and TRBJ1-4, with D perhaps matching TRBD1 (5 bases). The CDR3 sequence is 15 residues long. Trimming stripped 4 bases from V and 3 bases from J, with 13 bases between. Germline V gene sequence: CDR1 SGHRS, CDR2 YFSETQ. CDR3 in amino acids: CASSRQLSANEKLFF. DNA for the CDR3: TGCGCCAGCAGCCGACAGCTTTCAGCTAATGAAAAACTGTTTTTT.

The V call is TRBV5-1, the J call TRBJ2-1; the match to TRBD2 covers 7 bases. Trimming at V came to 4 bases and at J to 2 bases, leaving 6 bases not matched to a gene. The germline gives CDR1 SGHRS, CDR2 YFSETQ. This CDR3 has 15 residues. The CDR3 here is CASSDKGTTYNEQFF. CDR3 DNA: TGCGCCAGCAGCGATAAGGGGACTACCTACAATGAGCAGTTCTTC.

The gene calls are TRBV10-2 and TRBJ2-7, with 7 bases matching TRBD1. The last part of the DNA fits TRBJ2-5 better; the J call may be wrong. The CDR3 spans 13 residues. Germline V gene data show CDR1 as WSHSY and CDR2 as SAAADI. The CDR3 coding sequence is TGCGCCAGCAGCACAGGGGTTTTGGAGACCCAGTACTTC. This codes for CASSTGVLETQYF.

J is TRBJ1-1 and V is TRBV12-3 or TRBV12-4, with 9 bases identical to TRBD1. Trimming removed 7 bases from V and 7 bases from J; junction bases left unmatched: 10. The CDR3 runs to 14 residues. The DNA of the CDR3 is TGTGCCAGCACCCAACGGACAGGGGATGTTGAAGCTTTCTTT. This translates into CASTQRTGDVEAFF.

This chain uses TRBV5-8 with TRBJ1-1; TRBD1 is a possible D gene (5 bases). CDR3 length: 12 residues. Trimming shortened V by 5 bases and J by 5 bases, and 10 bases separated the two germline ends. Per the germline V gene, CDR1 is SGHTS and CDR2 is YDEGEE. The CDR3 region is CASRVQATEAFF. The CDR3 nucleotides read TGTGCCAGCAGAGTACAGGCAACTGAAGCTTTCTTT.

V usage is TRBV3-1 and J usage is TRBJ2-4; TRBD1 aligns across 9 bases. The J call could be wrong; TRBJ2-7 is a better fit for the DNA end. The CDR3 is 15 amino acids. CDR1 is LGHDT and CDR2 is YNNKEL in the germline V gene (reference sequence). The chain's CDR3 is CASSHVQGAPGEQYF. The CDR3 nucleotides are TGTGCCAGCAGCCACGTACAGGGGGCGCCGGGCGAGCAGTACTTC.

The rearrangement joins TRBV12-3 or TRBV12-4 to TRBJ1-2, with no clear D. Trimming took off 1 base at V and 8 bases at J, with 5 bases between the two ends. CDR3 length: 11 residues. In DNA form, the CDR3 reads TGTGCCAGCAGTTTAGGGTGGGGCTACACCTTC. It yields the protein CASSLGWGYTF.

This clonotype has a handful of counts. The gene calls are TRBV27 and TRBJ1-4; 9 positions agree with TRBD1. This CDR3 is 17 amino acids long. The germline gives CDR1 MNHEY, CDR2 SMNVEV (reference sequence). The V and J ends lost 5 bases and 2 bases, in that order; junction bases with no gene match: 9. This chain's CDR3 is CASSPRQGVMTNEKLFF. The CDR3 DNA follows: TGTGCCAGCAGTCCAAGACAGGGGGTAATGACTAATGAAAAACTGTTTTTT.

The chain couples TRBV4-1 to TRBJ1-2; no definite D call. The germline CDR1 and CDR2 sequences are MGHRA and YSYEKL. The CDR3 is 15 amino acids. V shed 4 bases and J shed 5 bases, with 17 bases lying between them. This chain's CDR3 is CASSPYPGNGYGYTF. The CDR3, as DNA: TGCGCCAGCAGCCCATACCCCGGCAACGGGTATGGCTACACCTTC.

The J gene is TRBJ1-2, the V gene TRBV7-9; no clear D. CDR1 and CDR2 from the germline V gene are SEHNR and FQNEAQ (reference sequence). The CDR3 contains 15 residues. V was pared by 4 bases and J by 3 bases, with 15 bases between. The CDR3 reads CASSSGGKIDYGYTF. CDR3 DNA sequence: TGTGCCAGCAGCTCCGGAGGGAAGATCGACTATGGCTACACCTTC.

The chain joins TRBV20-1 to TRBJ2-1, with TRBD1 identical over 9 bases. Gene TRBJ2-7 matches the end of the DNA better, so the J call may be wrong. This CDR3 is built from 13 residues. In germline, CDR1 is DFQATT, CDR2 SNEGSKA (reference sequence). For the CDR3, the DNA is TGCAGTGCTGGACAGGGGCTCTACAATGAGCAGTACTTC. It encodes CSAGQGLYNEQYF.

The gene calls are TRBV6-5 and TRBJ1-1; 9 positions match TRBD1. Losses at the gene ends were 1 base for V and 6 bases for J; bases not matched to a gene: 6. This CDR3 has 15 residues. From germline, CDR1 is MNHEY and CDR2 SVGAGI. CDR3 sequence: CASSYLGQGNSEAFF. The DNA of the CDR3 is TGTGCCAGCAGTTACTTGGGACAGGGAAATTCTGAAGCTTTCTTT.

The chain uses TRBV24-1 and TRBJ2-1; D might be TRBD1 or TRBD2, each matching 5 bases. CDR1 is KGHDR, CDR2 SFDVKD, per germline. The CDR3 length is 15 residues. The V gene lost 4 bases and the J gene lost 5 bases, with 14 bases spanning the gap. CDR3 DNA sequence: TGTGCCACCAGTGACCCCGGGACCTTAAACAATGAGCAGTTCTTC. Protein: CATSDPGTLNNEQFF.

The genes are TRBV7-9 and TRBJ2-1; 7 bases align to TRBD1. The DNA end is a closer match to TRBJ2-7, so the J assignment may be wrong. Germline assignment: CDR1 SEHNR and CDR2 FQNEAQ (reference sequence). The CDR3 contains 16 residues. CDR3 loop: CASSPDGTASYNEQYF. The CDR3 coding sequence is TGTGCCAGCAGCCCTGACGGGACAGCATCCTACAATGAGCAGTACTTC.

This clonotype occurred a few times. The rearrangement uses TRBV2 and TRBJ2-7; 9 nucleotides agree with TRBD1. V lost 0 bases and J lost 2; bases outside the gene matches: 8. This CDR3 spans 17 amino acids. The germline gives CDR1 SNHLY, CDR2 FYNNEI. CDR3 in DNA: TGTGCCAGCAGTGAAGCGCGGTGGGACAGGGTAACCTACGAGCAGTACTTC. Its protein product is CASSEARWDRVTYEQYF.

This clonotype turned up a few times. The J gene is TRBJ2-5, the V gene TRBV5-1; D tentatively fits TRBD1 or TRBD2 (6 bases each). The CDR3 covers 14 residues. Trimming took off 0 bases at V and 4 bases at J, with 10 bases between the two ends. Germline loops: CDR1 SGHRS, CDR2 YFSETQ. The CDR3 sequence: CASSLEQGGETQYF. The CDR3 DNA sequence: TGCGCCAGCAGCTTGGAACAGGGAGGAGAGACCCAGTACTTC.

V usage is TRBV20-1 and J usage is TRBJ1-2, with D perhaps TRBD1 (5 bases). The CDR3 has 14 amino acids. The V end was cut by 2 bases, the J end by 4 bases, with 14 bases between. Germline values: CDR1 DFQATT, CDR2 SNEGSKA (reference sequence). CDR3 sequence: CSARPRTGPYGYTF. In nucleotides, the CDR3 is TGCAGTGCTAGACCCAGAACAGGCCCCTATGGCTACACCTTC.

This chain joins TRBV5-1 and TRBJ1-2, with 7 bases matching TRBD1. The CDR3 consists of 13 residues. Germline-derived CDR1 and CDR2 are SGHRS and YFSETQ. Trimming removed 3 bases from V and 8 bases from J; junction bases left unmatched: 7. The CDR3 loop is CASSSDRVHGYTF. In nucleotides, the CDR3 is TGCGCCAGCAGCTCCGACAGGGTTCACGGCTACACCTTC.

The CDR3 DNA reads as TGTGCCACCAGTGATTCAAACCGGATGTGGGAGAGGGACAATGAGCAGTTCTTC. Protein product: CATSDSNRMWERDNEQFF. V usage is TRBV24-1 and J usage is TRBJ2-1; tentatively, D is TRBD2 (5 bases). CDR3 length: 18 residues. Trimming removed 2 bases from V and 5 bases from J, with 21 bases in between. Germline loops: CDR1 KGHDR, CDR2 SFDVKD.

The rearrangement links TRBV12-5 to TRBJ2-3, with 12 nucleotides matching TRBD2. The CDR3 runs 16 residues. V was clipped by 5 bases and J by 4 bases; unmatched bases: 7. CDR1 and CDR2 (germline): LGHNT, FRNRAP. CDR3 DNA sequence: TGTGCTAGTGGTCCCGGACTAGCGGGGCATCCAGATACGCAGTATTTT. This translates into CASGPGLAGHPDTQYF.

CDR3 sequence (DNA): TGTGCCAGCAGCTTGGCCTCCAGAGGCAATCAGCCCCAGCATTTT. It specifies CASSLASRGNQPQHF. The rearrangement links TRBV5-5 to TRBJ1-5; no clear D. Germline lookup yields CDR1 SGHKS and CDR2 YYEKEE (reference sequence). This CDR3 comprises 15 residues. V lost 0 bases and J 2 bases, leaving 9 bases between the germline ends.

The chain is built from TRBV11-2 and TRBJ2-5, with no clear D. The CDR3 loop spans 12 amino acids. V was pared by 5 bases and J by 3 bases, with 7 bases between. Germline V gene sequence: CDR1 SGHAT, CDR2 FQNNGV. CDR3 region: CASSRIEETQYF. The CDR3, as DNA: TGTGCCAGCAGCCGAATCGAAGAGACCCAGTACTTC.